This T cell receptor beta chain emerged from a study of T cells in localized non-small cell lung cancer. Overall study results and limits: Of the tissues analyzed, uninvolved adjacent lung showed maximal T cell clonality, greater than tumor. Adjacent lung exhibited a median of about 56 among the 100 most abundant tumor clones. Heterogeneity is still possible, as just one tumor region was sequenced.

Trimming took 3 bases from V and 2 from J, leaving 8 bases between them. Germline assignment: CDR1 SQVTM and CDR2 ANQGSEA. The CDR3 is 14 amino acids. Profiled with immunoSEQ multiplex PCR; TCRdb holds only in-frame clones, not every one. The repertoire holds 30,000 to 40,000 clones, with about 88% as singletons. About this clone: Its antigen remains unidentified.

This specimen consisted of peripheral blood, obtained before any cancer treatment. This chain joins TRBV29-1 and TRBJ2-6, with no clear D. This TCR came from a woman aged 40 to 75 with stage I lung adenocarcinoma. This CDR3 is CSVETFTGANVLTF. The CDR3, as DNA: TGCAGCGTTGAGACATTCACTGGGGCCAACGTCCTGACTTTC.